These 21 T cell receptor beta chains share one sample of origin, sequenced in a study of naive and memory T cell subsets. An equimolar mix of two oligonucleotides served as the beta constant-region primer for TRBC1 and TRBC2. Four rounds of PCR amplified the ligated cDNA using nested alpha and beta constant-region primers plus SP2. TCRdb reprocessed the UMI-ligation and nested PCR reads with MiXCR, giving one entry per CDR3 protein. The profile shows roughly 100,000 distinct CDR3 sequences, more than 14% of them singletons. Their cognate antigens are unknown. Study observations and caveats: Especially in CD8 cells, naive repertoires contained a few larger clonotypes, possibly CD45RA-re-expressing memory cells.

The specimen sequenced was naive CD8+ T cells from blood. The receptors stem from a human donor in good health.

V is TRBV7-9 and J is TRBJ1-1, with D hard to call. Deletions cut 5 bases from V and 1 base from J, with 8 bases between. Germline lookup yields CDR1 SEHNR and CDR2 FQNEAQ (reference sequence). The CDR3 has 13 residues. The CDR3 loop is CASSRAQNTEAFF. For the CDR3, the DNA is TGTGCCAGCAGCCGAGCCCAGAACACTGAAGCTTTCTTT.

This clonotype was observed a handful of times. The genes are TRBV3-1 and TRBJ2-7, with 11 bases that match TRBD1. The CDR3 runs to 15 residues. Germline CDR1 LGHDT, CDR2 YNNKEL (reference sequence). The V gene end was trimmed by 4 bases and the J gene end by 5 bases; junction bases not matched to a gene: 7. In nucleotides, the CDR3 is TGTGCCAGCAGCCCCCCGGGACAGGGGGTAAACGAGCAGTACTTC. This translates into CASSPPGQGVNEQYF.

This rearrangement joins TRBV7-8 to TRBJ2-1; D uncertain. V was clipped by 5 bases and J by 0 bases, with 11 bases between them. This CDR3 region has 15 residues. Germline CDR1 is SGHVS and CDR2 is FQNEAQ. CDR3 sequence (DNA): TGTGCCAGCAGCCCTCTCGGCAGCTCCTACAATGAGCAGTTCTTC. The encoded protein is CASSPLGSSYNEQFF.

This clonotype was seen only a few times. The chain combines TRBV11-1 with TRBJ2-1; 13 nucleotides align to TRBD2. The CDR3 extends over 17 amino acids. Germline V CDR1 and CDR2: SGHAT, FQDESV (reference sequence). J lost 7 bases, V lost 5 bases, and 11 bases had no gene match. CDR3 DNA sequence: TGTGCCAGCAGCCTACGCACGGCGGGACTAGCGGGGAATGAGCAGTTCTTC. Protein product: CASSLRTAGLAGNEQFF.

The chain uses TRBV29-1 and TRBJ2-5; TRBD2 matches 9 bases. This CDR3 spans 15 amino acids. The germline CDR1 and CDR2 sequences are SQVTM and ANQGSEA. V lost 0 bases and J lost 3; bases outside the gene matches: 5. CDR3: CSVEDSTSGEETQYF. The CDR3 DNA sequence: TGCAGCGTTGAAGATTCGACTAGCGGAGAAGAGACCCAGTACTTC.

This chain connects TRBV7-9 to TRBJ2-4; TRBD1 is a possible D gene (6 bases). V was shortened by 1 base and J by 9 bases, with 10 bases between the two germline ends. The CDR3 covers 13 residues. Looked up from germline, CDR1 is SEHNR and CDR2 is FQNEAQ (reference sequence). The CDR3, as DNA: TGTGCCAGCAGCTTAGAGTGGGGGCCCATTCAGTACTTC. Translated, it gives CASSLEWGPIQYF.

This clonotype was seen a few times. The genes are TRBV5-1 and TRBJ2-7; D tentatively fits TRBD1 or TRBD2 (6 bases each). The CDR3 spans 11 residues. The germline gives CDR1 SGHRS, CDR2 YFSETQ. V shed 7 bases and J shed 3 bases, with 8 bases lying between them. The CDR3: CASGGGYEQYF. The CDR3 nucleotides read TGCGCCAGCGGAGGGGGCTACGAGCAGTACTTC.

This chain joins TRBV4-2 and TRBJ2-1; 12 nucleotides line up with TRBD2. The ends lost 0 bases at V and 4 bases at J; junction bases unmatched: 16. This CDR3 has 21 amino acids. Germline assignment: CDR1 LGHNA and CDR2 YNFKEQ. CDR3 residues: CASSQDRGGLAGGPGYNEQFF. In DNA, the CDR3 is TGTGCCAGCAGCCAAGATCGTGGGGGTCTAGCGGGAGGGCCGGGATACAATGAGCAGTTCTTC.

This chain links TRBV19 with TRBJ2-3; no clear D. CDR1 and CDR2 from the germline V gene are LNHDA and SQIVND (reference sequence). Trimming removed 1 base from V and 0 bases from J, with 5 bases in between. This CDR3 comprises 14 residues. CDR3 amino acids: CASSIGPSTDTQYF. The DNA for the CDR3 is TGTGCCAGTAGTATAGGGCCCAGCACAGATACGCAGTATTTT.

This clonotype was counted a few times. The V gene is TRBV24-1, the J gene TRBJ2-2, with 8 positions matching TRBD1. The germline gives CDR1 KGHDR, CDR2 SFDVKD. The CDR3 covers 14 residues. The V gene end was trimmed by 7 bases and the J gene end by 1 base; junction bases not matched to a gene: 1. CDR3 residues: CATRGQENTGELFF. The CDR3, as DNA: TGTGCCACCAGGGGACAGGAGAACACCGGGGAGCTGTTTTTT.

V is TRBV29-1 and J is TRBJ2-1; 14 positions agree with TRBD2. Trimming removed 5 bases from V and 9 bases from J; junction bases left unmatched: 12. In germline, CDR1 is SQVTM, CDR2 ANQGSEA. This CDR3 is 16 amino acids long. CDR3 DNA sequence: TGCAGCGTTTACGGGCCGGGACTAGCGGGAGTGGGTGAGCAGTTCTTC. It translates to CSVYGPGLAGVGEQFF.

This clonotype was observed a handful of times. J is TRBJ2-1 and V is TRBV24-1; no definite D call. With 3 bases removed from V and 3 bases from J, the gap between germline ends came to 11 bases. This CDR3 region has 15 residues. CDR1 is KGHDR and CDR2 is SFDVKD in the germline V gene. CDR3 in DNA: TGTGCCACCAGTGATCCGCAACAGATCTACAATGAGCAGTTCTTC. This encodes CATSDPQQIYNEQFF.

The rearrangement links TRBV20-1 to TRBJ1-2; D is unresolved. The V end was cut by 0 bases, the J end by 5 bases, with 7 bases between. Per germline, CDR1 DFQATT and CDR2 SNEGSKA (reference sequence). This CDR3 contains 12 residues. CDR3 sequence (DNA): TGCAGTGCTAGAGATAATTGGTATGGCTACACCTTC. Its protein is CSARDNWYGYTF.

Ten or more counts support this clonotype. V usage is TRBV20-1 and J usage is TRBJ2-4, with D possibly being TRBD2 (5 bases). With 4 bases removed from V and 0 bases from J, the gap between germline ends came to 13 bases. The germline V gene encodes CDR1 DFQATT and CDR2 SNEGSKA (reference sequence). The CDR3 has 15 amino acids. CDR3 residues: CSANSAALAKNIQYF. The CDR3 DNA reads TGCAGTGCTAATTCAGCGGCCCTAGCCAAAAACATTCAGTACTTC.

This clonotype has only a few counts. The CDR3 region has the DNA TGTGCCAGCAGTCCCCCGGGACAAAATGAGCAGTTCTTC. Translation gives CASSPPGQNEQFF. The chain is built from TRBV28 and TRBJ2-1, with a weak D call TRBD1 (6 bases). Germline CDR1 is MDHEN and CDR2 is SYDVKM. Trimming took off 5 bases at V and 7 bases at J, with 12 bases between the two ends. The CDR3 is 13 residues long.

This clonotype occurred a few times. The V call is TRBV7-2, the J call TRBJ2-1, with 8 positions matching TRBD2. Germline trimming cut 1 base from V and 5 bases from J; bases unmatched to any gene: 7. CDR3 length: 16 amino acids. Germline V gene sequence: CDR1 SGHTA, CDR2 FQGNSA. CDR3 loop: CASSLGRGGWNNEQFF. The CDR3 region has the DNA TGTGCCAGCAGCTTAGGTCGGGGGGGGTGGAACAATGAGCAGTTCTTC.

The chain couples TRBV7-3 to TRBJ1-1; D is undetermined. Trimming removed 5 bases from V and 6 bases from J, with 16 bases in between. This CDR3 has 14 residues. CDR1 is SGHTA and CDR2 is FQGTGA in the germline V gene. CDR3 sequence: CASSPEFGYAEAFF. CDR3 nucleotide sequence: TGTGCCAGCAGCCCAGAATTCGGGTACGCTGAAGCTTTCTTT.

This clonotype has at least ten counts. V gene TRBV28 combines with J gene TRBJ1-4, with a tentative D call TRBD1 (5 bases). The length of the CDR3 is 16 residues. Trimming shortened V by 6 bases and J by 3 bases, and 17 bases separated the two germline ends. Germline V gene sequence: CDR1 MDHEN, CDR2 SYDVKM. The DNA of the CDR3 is TGTGCCAGCAGACCACCCAGGGAGGGTGCTAATGAAAAACTGTTTTTT. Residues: CASRPPREGANEKLFF.

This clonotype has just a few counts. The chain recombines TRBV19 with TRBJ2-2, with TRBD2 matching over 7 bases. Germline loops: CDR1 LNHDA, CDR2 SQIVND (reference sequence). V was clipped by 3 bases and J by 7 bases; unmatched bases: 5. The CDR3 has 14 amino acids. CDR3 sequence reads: CASSIAGRIGELFF. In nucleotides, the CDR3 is TGTGCCAGTAGTATTGCCGGGAGGATCGGGGAGCTGTTTTTT.

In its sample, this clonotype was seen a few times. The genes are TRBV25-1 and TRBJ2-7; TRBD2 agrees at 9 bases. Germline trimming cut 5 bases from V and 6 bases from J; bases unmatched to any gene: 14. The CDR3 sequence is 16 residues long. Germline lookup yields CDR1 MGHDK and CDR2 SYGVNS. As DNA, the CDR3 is TGTGCCAGCAGTTCAATAGCGGGACTAGCAAGTTCCGAGCAGTACTTC. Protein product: CASSSIAGLASSEQYF.

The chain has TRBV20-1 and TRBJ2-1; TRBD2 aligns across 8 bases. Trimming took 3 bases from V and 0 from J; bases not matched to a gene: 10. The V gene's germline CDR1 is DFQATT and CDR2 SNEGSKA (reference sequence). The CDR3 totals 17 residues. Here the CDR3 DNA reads TGCAGTGCTAGTGGTGAGACGGGAGGGACCTCCTACAATGAGCAGTTCTTC. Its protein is CSASGETGGTSYNEQFF.